Here is one TCR beta chain with its context. Sequenced by immunoSEQ multiplex PCR; TCRdb stores in-frame clones only, minus some. Of approximately 130,000 clones detected, about nine tenths appear once; the ten largest clones hold around 1%. This sample is drawn from a study of OX40 agonist ivuxolimab in advanced cancers. Trimming shortened V by 6 bases and J by 7 bases, and 9 bases separated the two germline ends. CDR1 is KGHSH, CDR2 LQKENI, per germline. The CDR3 extends over 11 amino acids. The chain combines TRBV18 with TRBJ1-1; D is ambiguous. The TCR comes from an adult with an advanced solid tumor such as melanoma, head and neck, liver or kidney cancer. The sample was CD4+ or CD8+ T cells sorted from blood, taken in a trial of the OX40 agonist ivuxolimab. The CDR3 reads CASSVQGEAFF. CDR3 in DNA: TGTGCCAGCTCCGTACAAGGTGAAGCTTTCTTT.